The source of this T cell receptor beta chain is a study of radiation and T cells in renal cell carcinoma. Of note for this clone: Its antigen is unknown.

The repertoire was sequenced with immunoSEQ multiplex PCR; TCRdb's copy has only in-frame clones and lacks some. The sample has about 23,000 clones, less than 55% seen once. Study-wide findings and caveats: Only small tumor regions of around 1 g were sampled. Dominant CDR3 motifs were more common in irradiated tumors than controls.

Treatment described: treatment-naive control, cytoreductive nephrectomy. The sample consisted of tumor tissue, taken from a patient whose treatment was nephrectomy without radiotherapy. The receptor was derived from a human donor with renal cell carcinoma.

In DNA, the CDR3 is TGTGCCAGCAGTGGAGGACTGGTCCAAGAGACCCAGTACTTC. Translated: CASSGGLVQETQYF. The chain recombines TRBV6-1 with TRBJ2-5, with D possibly being TRBD2 (5 bases). CDR1 and CDR2 from the germline V gene are MNHNS and SASEGT. Trimming stripped 4 bases from V and 1 base from J, with 10 bases between. The CDR3 covers 14 residues.